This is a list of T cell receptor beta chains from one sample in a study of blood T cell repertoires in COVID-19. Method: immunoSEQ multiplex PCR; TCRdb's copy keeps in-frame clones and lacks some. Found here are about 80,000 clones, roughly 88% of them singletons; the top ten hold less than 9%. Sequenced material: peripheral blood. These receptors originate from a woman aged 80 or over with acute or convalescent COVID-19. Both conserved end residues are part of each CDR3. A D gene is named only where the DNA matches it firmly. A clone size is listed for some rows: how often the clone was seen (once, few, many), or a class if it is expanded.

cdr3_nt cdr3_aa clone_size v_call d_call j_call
TGTGCCAGCAGCTTGGTCCGTCGAGGGGATACGCAGTATTTT CASSLVRRGDTQYF NA TRBV5-6 NA TRBJ2-3
TGTGCCAGCAGTTTATCGTCACAGGTTTTCTACAATGAGCAGTTCTTC CASSLSSQVFYNEQFF once TRBV27 NA TRBJ2-1
TGTGCCAGCAGCTTGGTTCAGGGATCACGGCCCCAGCATTTT CASSLVQGSRPQHF NA TRBV5-5 NA TRBJ1-5
TGTGCCAGTAGTATTAGTCGATCTCAAGAGACCCAGTACTTC CASSISRSQETQYF NA TRBV19 NA TRBJ2-5
TGCGCCAGCAGCCACGGAGGACAGGGCGGTAATGAAAAACTGTTTTTT CASSHGGQGGNEKLFF NA TRBV5-1 TRBD1 TRBJ1-4
TGTGCCAGCAGTTACCACTCCGCGGGGGGGCCAAATGAGCAGTTCTTC CASSYHSAGGPNEQFF NA TRBV6-6 TRBD2 TRBJ2-1
TGTGCCAGTAGTATAGATTTCCCCCGAGGCAGCCAATTTGGCGATGAGCAGTTCTTC CASSIDFPRGSQFGDEQFF once TRBV19 NA TRBJ2-1
TGCGCCAGCAGCTGGGAACCGGGGGGCACAGGGGAGCAGTTCTTC CASSWEPGGTGEQFF once TRBV5-1 NA TRBJ2-1
TGTGCCAGTAGTATAGGAGGTGGGGGCAATGAAAAACTGTTTTTT CASSIGGGGNEKLFF NA TRBV19 NA TRBJ1-4
TGTGCCAGCACTAGACAGGGGCACTCCTACGAGCAGTACTTC CASTRQGHSYEQYF NA TRBV6-6 TRBD1 TRBJ2-7
TGCGCCAGCCAAAGGGGGCCGGACTACGAGCAGTACTTC CASQRGPDYEQYF NA TRBV10-2 TRBD1 TRBJ2-7
TGTGCCAGTAGTATAGATAGGGCGGGAAAGGACACCGGGGAGCTGTTTTTT CASSIDRAGKDTGELFF once TRBV19 NA TRBJ2-2
TGTGCCAGCAGCTTAGTACCGGGACAGGGCAGCGATACGCAGTATTTT CASSLVPGQGSDTQYF few TRBV7-2 TRBD1 TRBJ2-3
TGTGCCAGCAGCTTAGATGGGGGCGTTCAGCCCCAGCATTTT CASSLDGGVQPQHF NA TRBV7-8 NA TRBJ1-5
TGTGCCAGCAGTTTTAATTCTGGGGCCAACGTCCTGACTTTC CASSFNSGANVLTF NA TRBV28 NA TRBJ2-6
TGTGCCAGTACCACCGACCCAACAGGGGGCTACACCTTC CASTTDPTGGYTF once TRBV19 NA TRBJ1-2
TGTGCCAGCTCCCGGACAGGGTCATGGCAGCCCCAGCATTTT CASSRTGSWQPQHF NA TRBV6-5 TRBD1 TRBJ1-5
TGTGCCAGTAGTATAGGCCCGGGTTCAACTAATGAAAAACTGTTTTTT CASSIGPGSTNEKLFF NA TRBV19 NA TRBJ1-4
TGTGCCAGCAGTCTAGACACCAGGGGCTATGGCTACACCTTC CASSLDTRGYGYTF NA TRBV27 NA TRBJ1-2
TGTGCCAGCAGCCGAAACAGGGGTATCGGGTCAAATGAGCAGTTCTTC CASSRNRGIGSNEQFF NA TRBV2 TRBD1 TRBJ2-1
TGTGCCAGCACCCAGGACAGGGGAAACTATGGCTACACCTTC CASTQDRGNYGYTF few TRBV7-2 TRBD1 TRBJ1-2
TGTGCCAGCAGCCAAGATCAAGGAGGTCCCACAGATACGCAGTATTTT CASSQDQGGPTDTQYF NA TRBV3-1/TRBV3-2 NA TRBJ2-3
TGTGCCAGCTCACCGACAGGGGATCCCTACGAGCAGTACTTC CASSPTGDPYEQYF NA TRBV18 TRBD1 TRBJ2-7